Listed below are T cell receptor beta chains from one sample, sequenced in a study of blood T cell repertoires in COVID-19. TCRdb keeps only in-frame clones here, not all; method: immunoSEQ multiplex PCR. The data hold about 110,000 clones, with 70% to 80% observed a single time. The sample consisted of peripheral blood. Receptors were obtained from a man older than 75 with COVID-19, enrolled during active disease. Both conserved end residues are part of each CDR3. The order of the fields is J gene, D gene, clone size, V gene, CDR3 protein, CDR3 DNA. The D gene is left open where the match is weak. Not every row has a clone size; where given, it reads once, few, many or a size class.

J: TRBJ1-1; D: TRBD1; size: -; V: TRBV11-1; CDR3: CASSLEGASTEAFF; DNA: TGTGCCAGCAGCTTAGAGGGGGCGTCCACTGAAGCTTTCTTT
J: TRBJ1-1; D: TRBD1; size: -; V: TRBV27; CDR3: CASRPRTGGRNTEAFF; DNA: TGTGCCAGCAGACCCCGGACAGGGGGACGGAACACTGAAGCTTTCTTT
J: TRBJ2-7; D: -; size: -; V: TRBV6-1; CDR3: CASSEVRGTEQYF; DNA: TGTGCCAGCAGTGAGGTTCGGGGGACCGAGCAGTACTTC
J: TRBJ2-7; D: TRBD2; size: -; V: TRBV18; CDR3: CASSLSEGLAGGTYEQYF; DNA: TGTGCCAGCTCACTCTCTGAGGGACTAGCGGGTGGTACCTACGAGCAGTACTTC
J: TRBJ2-5; D: TRBD2; size: -; V: TRBV3-1/TRBV3-2; CDR3: CASSQDVDRVAGGPETQYF; DNA: TGTGCCAGCAGCCAAGATGTGGATAGGGTAGCGGGAGGGCCGGAGACCCAGTACTTC
J: TRBJ1-1; D: -; size: -; V: TRBV6-5; CDR3: CASSHQDSPGTEAFF; DNA: TGTGCCAGCAGTCATCAGGACAGCCCCGGCACTGAAGCTTTCTTT
J: TRBJ1-5; D: -; size: once; V: TRBV4-2; CDR3: CASSQEWQGNQPQHF; DNA: TGTGCCAGCAGCCAAGAATGGCAGGGGAATCAGCCCCAGCATTTT
J: TRBJ2-3; D: TRBD2; size: -; V: TRBV6-5; CDR3: CASSYSAGGADTQYF; DNA: TGTGCCAGCAGTTACTCAGCGGGGGGCGCAGATACGCAGTATTTT
J: TRBJ1-1; D: TRBD1; size: -; V: TRBV19; CDR3: CASSIFDRGTEAFF; DNA: TGTGCCAGTAGTATTTTTGACAGGGGAACTGAAGCTTTCTTT
J: TRBJ1-6; D: -; size: few; V: TRBV10-2; CDR3: CASSESGGSPLHF; DNA: TGCGCCAGCAGTGAGTCAGGAGGGTCACCCCTCCACTTT
J: TRBJ2-7; D: TRBD1; size: -; V: TRBV27; CDR3: CASSPGTGGHEQYF; DNA: TGTGCCAGCTCGCCTGGGACAGGGGGTCACGAGCAGTACTTC
J: TRBJ1-5; D: TRBD1; size: -; V: TRBV15; CDR3: CATSRAGTGSNQPQHF; DNA: TGTGCCACCAGCAGAGCCGGGACAGGGAGCAATCAGCCCCAGCATTTT
J: TRBJ2-5; D: TRBD1; size: -; V: TRBV2; CDR3: CASTDLGGFEETQYF; DNA: TGTGCCAGCACTGACTTAGGGGGCTTTGAAGAGACCCAGTACTTC
J: TRBJ1-5; D: -; size: -; V: TRBV21-1; CDR3: CADIRGWNQPQHF; DNA: TGTGCCGACATCCGTGGGTGGAATCAGCCCCAGCATTTT
J: TRBJ2-7; D: TRBD1; size: -; V: TRBV20-1; CDR3: CSATDRGYEQYF; DNA: TGCAGTGCTACTGACAGGGGCTACGAGCAGTACTTC
J: TRBJ2-5; D: -; size: -; V: TRBV6-5; CDR3: CASSPPPAGGETQYF; DNA: TGTGCCAGCAGTCCCCCCCCAGCGGGCGGAGAGACCCAGTACTTC
J: TRBJ2-3; D: -; size: -; V: TRBV5-1; CDR3: CASSPTGTSTDTQYF; DNA: TGCGCCAGCAGCCCTACGGGGACTTCCACAGATACGCAGTATTTT
J: TRBJ1-2; D: -; size: few; V: TRBV29-1; CDR3: CSVGTVGYGYTF; DNA: TGCAGCGTTGGAACAGTAGGCTATGGCTACACCTTC
J: TRBJ2-7; D: TRBD1; size: -; V: TRBV28; CDR3: CASTLPGTGTNEQYF; DNA: TGTGCCAGCACCCTACCCGGGACAGGGACTAACGAGCAGTACTTC
J: TRBJ2-1; D: TRBD2; size: -; V: TRBV6-1; CDR3: CASSEAWREGYNEQFF; DNA: TGTGCCAGCAGTGAAGCGTGGCGGGAGGGTTACAATGAGCAGTTCTTC
J: TRBJ2-3; D: -; size: once; V: TRBV30; CDR3: CAWGVGGDTQYF; DNA: TGTGCCTGGGGGGTGGGGGGAGATACGCAGTATTTT